This T cell receptor (beta chain) was sequenced during a study of shared clonotypes between healthy human individuals. About the research overall: Donors, aged 18 to 49, were a couple of women and three men.

Every subset's genomic DNA went evenly onto several immunoSEQ plates. Produced via immunoSEQ multiplex PCR; TCRdb's table is partial and in-frame only. The repertoire holds 1,400,000 or so clones, with approximately 98.5% as singletons. With regard to this clone: What it binds is unknown.

The CDR3 extends over 12 amino acids. The germline CDR1 and CDR2 sequences are SEHNR and FQNEAQ (reference sequence). Trimming stripped 5 bases from V and 8 bases from J, with 10 bases between. Study-level findings and limits: Estimated clonotype richness was generally higher in naive than memory subsets.

CD4+ cells yielded CD45RA+ naive and CD45RA-negative memory subsets. The source of this sequence is a man aged 25 to 40 in good health. What was sequenced was naive CD4+ T cells sorted from blood. Subset here: CD45RA+ positively selected. The J gene is TRBJ2-1, the V gene TRBV7-9; D is undetermined. CDR3 DNA sequence: TGTGCCAGCAGCCCCTCCCTAGATGAGCAGTTCTTC. Its protein product is CASSPSLDEQFF.